This TCR beta chain came from a study of blood T cells in healthy people across ages. Study-level information: There was about one barcoded beta molecule captured by template switching per two T cells. Findings and caveats of the study: Older age coincided with a roughly linear decline in TCR beta diversity per million T cells. Relative to aged donors, long-lived donors carried more naive CD4+ cells and displayed higher diversity.

Every donor contributed about 10 milliliters of peripheral blood by blood draw. A second roughly 6 to 11 cycle PCR used barcoded and J-beta primers. TCRdb reanalysed the 5' RACE reads using MiXCR and keeps one entry per CDR3 protein. This repertoire shows 450,000 to 700,000 distinct CDR3 sequences, approximately 27% found once; its top ten account for around 18%. CDR1 LGHDT and CDR2 YNNKEL come from the germline V gene (reference sequence). Trimming pared 3 bases from V and 4 bases from J, leaving 12 bases between. The CDR3 covers 14 residues. This clonotype was seen only a few times. The antigen remains undetermined.

This chain joins TRBV3-1 and TRBJ2-5, with D unclear. This TCR was recovered from a woman aged 70-85 years in good health. The source material was blood. CDR3 sequence reads: CASSQRPGGETQYF. DNA of the CDR3: TGTGCCAGCAGCCAGAGGCCGGGTGGAGAGACCCAGTACTTC.